This T cell receptor (beta chain) derives from a study of blood T cell repertoires in COVID-19. For the study at large: Donors in the United States, Italy and Spain gave samples during acute or convalescent COVID-19. The cDNA or gDNA used as material had been derived from T cells, B-cell-depleted T cells, or PBMCs.

Germline-derived CDR1 and CDR2 are MNHEY and SVGAGI. The length of the CDR3 is 15 residues. Unmatched junction bases numbered 6, after V lost 6 bases and J lost 1 base. Under the authors' procedure: Reference gene primer amplification gave nucleated cell count estimates. Clones were read by immunoSEQ multiplex PCR, and TCRdb kept only the in-frame ones, dropping some. The V and J calls and clone size were taken over from that table, and D and trimming were inferred from the DNA. The repertoire holds roughly 82,000 clones, with about nine tenths as singletons. The sample comprised peripheral blood. The genes are TRBV6-5 and TRBJ2-7; 10 bases fit TRBD1. This clonotype was obtained from a woman in her forties or fifties in a cohort sampled during active COVID-19. The CDR3 is CASSLGQGDSYEQYF. The DNA of the CDR3 is TGTGCCAGCAGCCTCGGACAGGGGGATTCCTACGAGCAGTACTTC.